The sequence of this T cell receptor beta chain was determined in a study of CXCR3-negative and CXCR3-positive naive CD8 T cells. The germline V gene encodes CDR1 MDHEN and CDR2 SYDVKM. This CDR3 comprises 13 residues. Triplicate sorts, 300,000 cells apiece, were made for each CD8+ T cell subset. Naivety in CD8+ T cells corresponded to a CD45RO-CCR7+CD27+CD95- phenotype. 5' RACE with UMI labels generated the TRB cDNA libraries. TCRdb reprocessed the 5' RACE reads, with one entry per CDR3 protein and no DNA. The sample has 100,000 to 150,000 distinct CDR3 sequences, and its top ten clones hold 0.45% to 0.6%. About this clonotype: The antigen is undetermined.

Study outcomes and limitations: CXCR3-positive naive cells had more hydrophobic TRB CDR3s than CXCR3-negative naive cells.

The V and J genes are TRBV28 and TRBJ2-7; TCRdb's assignment of TRBD2 cannot be checked, as there is no DNA. Sequencing was carried out using naive CXCR3- CD8+ T cells from blood. Subset of the sample: CD45RO-CCR7+CD27+CD95- naive CD8+ T cells lacking CXCR3 (TNR3-). This clonotype was sampled from a human donor in good health. Some clones in this sample may be carry-over from other donors' samples. The CDR3 protein is CASRDPGVYEQYF.